These 29 T cell receptor beta chains originate from one sample sequenced in a study of blood T cell repertoires in COVID-19. Profiling relied on immunoSEQ multiplex PCR, and the TCRdb table lists in-frame clones only, not all of them. The sample holds tens of thousands of clones, 90% seen once. Sequenced sample: peripheral blood. The receptors here all came from a human donor in a cohort sampled during active COVID-19.

This chain links TRBV7-2 with TRBJ2-5, with a possible D match to TRBD2 (5 bases). Trimming took 5 bases from V and 4 from J, leaving 14 bases between them. CDR1 is SGHTA, CDR2 FQGNSA, per germline. The CDR3 is 14 residues long. The CDR3 DNA follows: TGTGCCAGCAGCGCGGGTCCCAAAGTAGAGACCCAGTACTTC. Amino acid sequence: CASSAGPKVETQYF.

A few counts support this clone. The rearrangement joins TRBV3-1 (or the pseudogene TRBV3-2) to TRBJ1-1, with a possible D match to TRBD1 (5 bases). Trimming removed 4 bases from V and 1 base from J, with 10 bases in between. Germline CDR1 reads LGHDT; CDR2 reads YNNKEL (reference sequence). The CDR3 is made up of 14 amino acids. CDR3 in amino acids: CASSPAGENTEAFF. The DNA of the CDR3 is TGTGCCAGCAGCCCCGCGGGGGAGAACACTGAAGCTTTCTTT.

This chain uses TRBV7-2 with TRBJ1-1; the match to TRBD1 covers 7 bases. The CDR3 is 13 amino acids. Germline V CDR1 and CDR2: SGHTA, FQGNSA. J gave up 5 bases and V 5 bases, and 5 bases lay outside the gene matches. The CDR3 region is CASSAGQETEAFF. CDR3 nucleotides: TGTGCCAGCAGCGCCGGACAGGAGACTGAAGCTTTCTTT. Complete variable domain (other parts from reference TRBV7-2 and TRBJ1-1): GAGVSQSPSNKVTEKGKDVELRCDPISGHTALYWYRQSLGQGLEFLIYFQGNSAPDKSGLPSDRFSAERTGGSVSTLTIQRTQQEDSAVYLCASSAGQETEAFFGQGTRLTVV.

This clone appeared once. The V gene is TRBV3-1 (or the pseudogene TRBV3-2), the J gene TRBJ1-2; D is perhaps TRBD1 (5 bases). Trimming removed 6 bases at V and 8 bases at J, with 19 bases between. This CDR3 has 14 amino acids. Germline V gives CDR1 LGHDT, CDR2 YNNKEL (reference sequence). CDR3 in DNA: TGTGCCAGCAGTTTCACAGGATCAGGTCGGGGCTACACCTTC. Encoded protein: CASSFTGSGRGYTF.

This rearrangement joins TRBV6-5 to TRBJ2-2; 8 bases match TRBD1. With 3 bases clipped from V and 8 bases from J, the junction kept 11 bases outside the gene matches. CDR1 is MNHEY and CDR2 is SVGAGI in the germline V gene. The CDR3 consists of 16 residues. CDR3 residues: CASSYGQGARIGELFF. The DNA of the CDR3 is TGTGCCAGCAGTTATGGGCAGGGGGCTCGGATTGGGGAGCTGTTTTTT.

The chain uses TRBV5-4 and TRBJ2-7; TRBD2 might be the D (6 bases). This CDR3 is 12 amino acids long. V lost 3 bases and J 6 bases, leaving 10 bases between the germline ends. CDR1 and CDR2 (germline): SGHNT, YYREEE (reference sequence). CDR3 residues: CASSSGVAEQYF. The CDR3 coding sequence is TGTGCCAGCAGCTCGGGGGTGGCCGAGCAGTACTTC. The full variable domain, in which reference TRBV5-4 and TRBJ2-7 provide the parts outside the CDR3, is ETGVTQSPTHLIKTRGQQVTLRCSSQSGHNTVSWYQQALGQGPQFIFQYYREEENGRGNFPPRFSGLQFPNYSSELNVNALELDDSALYLCASSSGVAEQYFGPGTRLTVT.

This chain links TRBV27 with TRBJ2-7; 8 bases fit TRBD1. Germline assignment: CDR1 MNHEY and CDR2 SMNVEV (reference sequence). The CDR3 is 14 residues long. Losses at the gene ends were 3 bases for V and 2 bases for J; bases not matched to a gene: 3. The CDR3 reads CASSFGTGAYEQYF. CDR3 sequence (DNA): TGTGCCAGCAGTTTTGGGACAGGTGCCTACGAGCAGTACTTC.

This rearrangement joins TRBV3-1 (or the pseudogene TRBV3-2) to TRBJ2-6; tentatively, D is TRBD2 (5 bases). Germline CDR1 is LGHDT and CDR2 is YNNKEL (reference sequence). Trimming took 2 bases from V and 0 from J, leaving 11 bases between them. The CDR3 loop spans 17 amino acids. CDR3 residues: CASSQSYTSSGANVLTF. The CDR3 region has the DNA TGTGCCAGCAGCCAAAGTTACACTAGCTCTGGGGCCAACGTCCTGACTTTC.

The chain carries TRBV7-2 and TRBJ1-2; weak D call: TRBD1 (6 bases). The CDR3 consists of 15 residues. Germline CDR1 reads SGHTA; CDR2 reads FQGNSA. V dropped 0 bases and J dropped 1 base, with 9 bases sitting between them. The CDR3 region has the DNA TGTGCCAGCAGCTTAGCACCGGACAGTAACTATGGCTACACCTTC. Its protein is CASSLAPDSNYGYTF. Full variable domain (outside the CDR3, taken from reference TRBV7-2 and TRBJ1-2): GAGVSQSPSNKVTEKGKDVELRCDPISGHTALYWYRQSLGQGLEFLIYFQGNSAPDKSGLPSDRFSAERTGGSVSTLTIQRTQQEDSAVYLCASSLAPDSNYGYTFGSGTRLTVV.

The chain joins TRBV7-2 to TRBJ1-6; D is perhaps TRBD1 (5 bases). V was cut by 2 bases and J by 7 bases, with 15 bases left in between. CDR1 and CDR2 (germline): SGHTA, FQGNSA. The CDR3 is made up of 16 amino acids. DNA for the CDR3: TGTGCCAGCAGCTTACCCCCTGGCAGGGTCAATTCACCCCTCCACTTT. Its translation is CASSLPPGRVNSPLHF.

The chain recombines TRBV4-3 with TRBJ2-5; D gene uncertain. The V end lost 2 bases, the J end lost 3 bases, and 7 bases lay between the germline ends. Germline CDR1 reads LGHNA; CDR2 reads YSLEER. This CDR3 spans 13 amino acids. The CDR3 spells CASSQLLEETQYF. The CDR3 coding sequence is TGCGCCAGCAGCCAATTACTGGAAGAGACCCAGTACTTC.

The V call is TRBV6-1, the J call TRBJ2-3; possible D gene TRBD1, 5 bases. The CDR3 covers 18 residues. Trimming took 2 bases from V and 0 from J, leaving 18 bases between them. Germline V lookup: CDR1 MNHNS, CDR2 SASEGT. The chain's CDR3 is CASSEMTYYGASTDTQYF. Here the CDR3 DNA reads TGTGCCAGCAGTGAAATGACCTACTATGGGGCTAGCACAGATACGCAGTATTTT.

The chain employs TRBV4-1 and TRBJ2-2, with 9 bases lining up with TRBD1. This CDR3 comprises 17 residues. The junction had 9 bases not matched to a gene; V was cut back by 4 bases and J by 3 bases. Germline V gives CDR1 MGHRA, CDR2 YSYEKL. This CDR3 is CASSRLPTGGDTGELFF. The CDR3 DNA sequence: TGCGCCAGCAGCCGCCTCCCGACAGGGGGGGACACCGGGGAGCTGTTTTTT.

V gene TRBV6-2 or TRBV6-3 combines with J gene TRBJ2-7; D not certain. Trimming pared 2 bases from V and 0 bases from J, leaving 8 bases between. The CDR3 sequence is 14 residues long. Germline V CDR1 and CDR2: MNHEY, SVGEGT. The CDR3 region is CASSYTRSSYEQYF. The CDR3 bases are TGTGCCAGCAGTTACACACGAAGCTCCTACGAGCAGTACTTC.

The chain employs TRBV28 and TRBJ1-3, with 8 bases aligning to TRBD1. The V gene end was trimmed by 9 bases and the J gene end by 2 bases; junction bases not matched to a gene: 12. CDR3 size: 16 residues. Per germline, CDR1 MDHEN and CDR2 SYDVKM. In DNA, the CDR3 is TGTGCCAGTCGAGCCGGGACAGGTGGGACTGGAAACACCATATATTTT. Translating gives CASRAGTGGTGNTIYF.

The chain recombines TRBV18 with TRBJ2-1, with 12 nucleotides matching TRBD2. The CDR3 is made up of 16 amino acids. Germline values: CDR1 KGHSH, CDR2 LQKENI. The J segment lost 5 bases and the V segment lost 4 bases, leaving 6 bases of the junction unmatched. The CDR3 sequence: CASSLRTSGTDNEQFF. The CDR3 DNA follows: TGTGCCAGCTCACTTCGGACTAGCGGGACGGACAATGAGCAGTTCTTC. Supplemented by reference TRBV18 and TRBJ2-1, the full variable domain reads NAGVMQNPRHLVRRRGQEARLRCSPMKGHSHVYWYRQLPEEGLKFMVYLQKENIIDESGMPKERFSAEFPKEGPSILRIQQVVRGDSAAYFCASSLRTSGTDNEQFFGPGTRLTVL.

The rearrangement links TRBV5-1 to TRBJ2-5; 8 nucleotides match TRBD2. CDR1 is SGHRS and CDR2 is YFSETQ in the germline V gene. The junction had 9 bases not matched to a gene; V was cut back by 4 bases and J by 4 bases. CDR3 length: 15 amino acids. The CDR3 reads CASSVTSGGIETQYF. CDR3 bases: TGCGCCAGCAGCGTTACTAGCGGAGGCATAGAGACCCAGTACTTC.

The rearrangement uses TRBV7-3 and TRBJ2-3; 8 bases line up with TRBD2. Per germline, CDR1 SGHTA and CDR2 FQGTGA. This CDR3 comprises 17 residues. J was trimmed by 0 bases and V by 2 bases; bases with no gene match: 7. CDR3 bases: TGTGCCAGCAGCTTAGGTAGCGGGGCTCCTAGCACAGATACGCAGTATTTT. Its translation is CASSLGSGAPSTDTQYF.

The rearrangement joins TRBV5-1 to TRBJ2-5; D gene unclear. Germline loops: CDR1 SGHRS, CDR2 YFSETQ. V lost 0 bases and J 4 bases, leaving 10 bases between the germline ends. The CDR3 is 14 amino acids. The CDR3 DNA reads TGCGCCAGCAGCTTGGCGGGTTCCGGAGAGACCCAGTACTTC. Protein product: CASSLAGSGETQYF.

This clone came up once. The chain uses TRBV6-2 or TRBV6-3 and TRBJ2-1, with TRBD2 matching 8 bases. Looked up from germline, CDR1 is MNHEY and CDR2 is SVGEGT. Losses at the gene ends were 4 bases for V and 2 bases for J; bases not matched to a gene: 13. This CDR3 is 18 amino acids long. The CDR3 DNA sequence: TGTGCCAGCAGTTCCCCGACTCTCCGGGAGGGGGCCTACAATGAGCAGTTCTTC. It encodes CASSSPTLREGAYNEQFF.

The chain has TRBV6-1 and TRBJ2-7, with 12 bases aligning to TRBD2. In germline, CDR1 is MNHNS, CDR2 SASEGT. Unmatched junction bases numbered 11, after V lost 2 bases and J lost 0 bases. The CDR3 has 19 amino acids. As DNA, the CDR3 is TGTGCCAGCAGTGAACCCCGGGCTAGCGGGAGGGAGGGCTCCTACGAGCAGTACTTC. This translates into CASSEPRASGREGSYEQYF.

The chain uses TRBV18 and TRBJ2-5; a weak D match, TRBD2 (5 bases). The CDR3 is 14 residues long. Germline values: CDR1 KGHSH, CDR2 LQKENI. Trimming cost V 3 bases and J 2 bases, with 10 bases left between them. The CDR3 protein is CASSPRRSQETQYF. Here the CDR3 DNA reads TGTGCCAGCTCACCTCGGAGGAGTCAAGAGACCCAGTACTTC.

This clone was found a few times. This chain's CDR3 is CASSQTGNQPQHF. The CDR3 coding sequence is TGTGCCAGTAGCCAGACAGGGAACCAGCCCCAGCATTTT. This rearrangement joins TRBV19 to TRBJ1-5; 7 bases map to TRBD1. V trimming: 6 bases; J trimming: 7 bases; junction bases outside the gene matches: 6. The germline gives CDR1 LNHDA, CDR2 SQIVND (reference sequence). This CDR3 has 13 amino acids.

This chain joins TRBV24-1 and TRBJ2-2, with 15 bases matching TRBD2. The junction had 6 bases not matched to a gene; V was cut back by 3 bases and J by 5 bases. CDR3 length: 18 residues. Germline CDR1 is KGHDR and CDR2 is SFDVKD. The DNA for the CDR3 is TGTGCCACCAGTGATCCTAGGACTAGCGGGAGGGGAACCGGGGAGCTGTTTTTT. Protein sequence: CATSDPRTSGRGTGELFF.

The table lists this clone with a count of one. The chain carries TRBV28 and TRBJ2-7; TRBD2 agrees at 7 bases. Germline V gene sequence: CDR1 MDHEN, CDR2 SYDVKM. This CDR3 has 11 amino acids. V was pared by 3 bases and J by 9 bases, with 2 bases of the junction left unmatched. The CDR3 protein is CASSLREGQYF. The CDR3 DNA reads TGTGCCAGCAGTTTGAGGGAGGGGCAGTACTTC.

Regarding this clone: Mismatch with germline at one junction end may stem from a read error. The CDR3 loop reads CATSRDLILAGGKAIF. CDR3 DNA: TGTGCCACCAGCAGAGATTTAATATTAGCGGGAGGGAAGGCGATCTTC. The chain employs TRBV15 and TRBJ2-1; TRBD2 agrees at 11 bases. Germline V gene lookup returns CDR1 LNHNV and CDR2 YYDKDF (reference sequence). CDR3 size: 16 residues.

The CDR3 loop reads CASSKERTGCNQPQHF. The CDR3 DNA sequence: TGTGCCAGCAGCAAAGAGCGGACAGGCTGTAATCAGCCCCAGCATTTT. The rearrangement joins TRBV21-1 to TRBJ1-5; the table gives TRBD1 as D, unverified against the DNA. TRBV21-1 counts as a pseudogene. CDR3 length equals 16 residues.

V and J are TRBV15 and TRBJ2-1, with 7 nucleotides matching TRBD2. This CDR3 has 14 amino acids. After removal of 8 bases from V and 8 bases from J, the junction contained 12 bases not matched to a gene. Germline CDR1 reads LNHNV; CDR2 reads YYDKDF (reference sequence). DNA for the CDR3: TGTGCCACCCGCCTGGGCGGGAGACGGGATGAGCAGTTCTTC. Protein: CATRLGGRRDEQFF.

J is TRBJ1-1 and V is TRBV15, with D perhaps matching TRBD1 (6 bases). Germline V CDR1 and CDR2: LNHNV, YYDKDF (reference sequence). Trimming pared 1 base from V and 4 bases from J, leaving 7 bases between. This CDR3 comprises 13 residues. The CDR3 region has the DNA TGTGCCACCAGCAGAGCAGGGGCCACTGAAGCTTTCTTT. Translation gives CATSRAGATEAFF.